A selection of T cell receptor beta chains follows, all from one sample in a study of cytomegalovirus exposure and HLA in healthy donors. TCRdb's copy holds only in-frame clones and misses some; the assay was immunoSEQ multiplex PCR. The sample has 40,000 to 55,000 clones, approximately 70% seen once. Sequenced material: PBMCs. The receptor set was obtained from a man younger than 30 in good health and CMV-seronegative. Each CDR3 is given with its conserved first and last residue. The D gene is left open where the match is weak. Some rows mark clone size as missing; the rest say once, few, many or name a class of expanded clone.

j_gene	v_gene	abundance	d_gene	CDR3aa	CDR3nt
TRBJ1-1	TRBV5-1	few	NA	CASSLGAGKNTEAFF	TGCGCCAGCAGCTTGGGCGCAGGGAAAAACACTGAAGCTTTCTTT
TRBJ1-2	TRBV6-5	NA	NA	CASSYNAQGINYGYTF	TGTGCCAGCAGTTACAACGCGCAGGGTATTAACTATGGCTACACCTTC
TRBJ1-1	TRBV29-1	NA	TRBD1	CSVLQGSNTEAFF	TGCAGCGTACTACAGGGGTCGAACACTGAAGCTTTCTTT
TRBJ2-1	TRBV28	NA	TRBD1	CASSSPGQGTNEQFF	TGTGCCAGCAGCTCGCCGGGACAGGGGACCAATGAGCAGTTCTTC
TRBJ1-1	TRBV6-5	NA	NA	CASSSAGNTEAFF	TGTGCCAGCAGTTCTGCAGGGAACACTGAAGCTTTCTTT
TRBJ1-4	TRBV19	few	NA	CASSIWDTLFF	TGTGCCAGTAGTATCTGGGACACTCTGTTTTTT
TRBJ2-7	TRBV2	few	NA	CASSEQQGQQYF	TGTGCCAGCAGTGAACAACAGGGTCAGCAGTACTTC
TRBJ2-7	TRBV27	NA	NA	CASSLGPPYEQYF	TGTGCCAGCAGTTTAGGGCCTCCCTACGAGCAGTACTTC
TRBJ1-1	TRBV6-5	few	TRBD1	CASSYDRVNTEAFF	TGTGCCAGCAGCTATGACAGGGTGAACACTGAAGCTTTCTTT
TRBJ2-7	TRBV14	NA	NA	CASSQGRAFSYEQYF	TGTGCCAGCAGCCAAGGGAGGGCCTTCTCCTACGAGCAGTACTTC
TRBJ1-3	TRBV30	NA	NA	CAWKYSGNTIYF	TGTGCCTGGAAGTACTCCGGAAACACCATATATTTT
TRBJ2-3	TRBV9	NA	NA	CASSAMAGYTQYF	TGTGCCAGCAGCGCGATGGCGGGCTATACGCAGTATTTT
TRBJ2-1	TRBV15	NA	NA	CATSRADGNEQFF	TGTGCCACCAGCAGAGCGGACGGGAACGAGCAGTTCTTC
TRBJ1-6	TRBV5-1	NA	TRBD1	CASSGDRGKSPLHF	TGCGCCAGCAGCGGGGACAGGGGGAAATCACCCCTCCACTTT
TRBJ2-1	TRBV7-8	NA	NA	CASSLGPGSSYNEQFF	TGTGCCAGCAGCTTAGGTCCCGGGAGCTCCTACAATGAGCAGTTCTTC
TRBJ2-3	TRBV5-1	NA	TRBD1	CASSIRTGPDTQYF	TGCGCCAGCAGCATTAGGACAGGACCAGATACGCAGTATTTT
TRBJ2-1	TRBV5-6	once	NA	CASSWGRGGLEQFF	TGTGCCAGCAGCTGGGGCAGGGGCGGTCTTGAGCAGTTCTTC
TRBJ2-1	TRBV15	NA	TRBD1	CATSRTDRGYRDEQFF	TGTGCCACCAGCAGAACCGACAGGGGCTATCGCGATGAGCAGTTCTTC
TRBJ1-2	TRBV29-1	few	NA	CSVVGGAGSNYGYTF	TGCAGCGTTGTAGGGGGGGCAGGTTCTAACTATGGCTACACCTTC
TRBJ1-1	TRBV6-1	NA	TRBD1	CASTAQGRMNTEAFF	TGTGCCAGCACTGCACAGGGGAGGATGAACACTGAAGCTTTCTTT
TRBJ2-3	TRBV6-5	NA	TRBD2	CASSRPSGDTQYF	TGTGCCAGCAGTCGCCCTAGCGGAGATACGCAGTATTTT
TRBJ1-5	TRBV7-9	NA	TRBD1	CASSSGQNSNQPQHF	TGTGCCAGCAGCTCGGGACAGAATAGCAATCAGCCCCAGCATTTT
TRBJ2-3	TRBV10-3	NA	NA	CAISEGRDRTDTQYF	TGTGCCATCAGTGAAGGGCGGGATCGCACAGATACGCAGTATTTT
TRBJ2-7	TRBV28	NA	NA	CASSLPGGFLNRDYSYEQYF	TGTGCCAGCAGTTTACCGGGGGGTTTCTTAAACAGGGACTACTCCTACGAGCAGTACTTC
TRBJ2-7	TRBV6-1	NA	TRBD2	CASSGGTSGIYEQYF	TGTGCCAGCAGTGGCGGGACTAGCGGGATCTACGAGCAGTACTTC
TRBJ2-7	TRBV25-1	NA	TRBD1	CASSEPGTGLSRQYF	TGTGCCAGCAGTGAGCCCGGGACAGGTCTTAGTAGGCAGTACTTC
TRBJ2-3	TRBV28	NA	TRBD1	CASSPWDRRDTQYF	TGTGCCAGCAGTCCATGGGACAGACGAGATACGCAGTATTTT
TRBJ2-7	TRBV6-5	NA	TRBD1	CASSTRDSSYEQYF	TGTGCCAGCAGTACCCGGGACAGCTCCTACGAGCAGTACTTC
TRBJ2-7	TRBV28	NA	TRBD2	CASRSKQGLAGVDEQYF	TGTGCCAGCAGGTCCAAACAGGGACTAGCGGGAGTCGACGAGCAGTACTTC
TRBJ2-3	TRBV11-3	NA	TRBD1	CASSTRTGWTDTQYF	TGTGCCAGCAGCACCCGGACAGGGTGGACAGATACGCAGTATTTT
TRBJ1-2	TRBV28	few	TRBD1	CASSFGRHSTIPRDRVYGYTF	TGTGCCAGCAGTTTCGGAAGGCACTCAACAATCCCCCGGGACAGGGTCTATGGCTACACCTTC
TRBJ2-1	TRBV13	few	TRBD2	CASSSRLAGNEQFF	TGTGCCAGCAGCTCCCGACTAGCGGGCAATGAGCAGTTCTTC
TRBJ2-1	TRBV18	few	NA	CASSRDYSQFF	TGTGCCAGCTCGCGAGACTATTCGCAGTTCTTC
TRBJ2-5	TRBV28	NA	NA	CASQSGEEETQYF	TGTGCCAGCCAATCAGGGGAAGAAGAGACCCAGTACTTC
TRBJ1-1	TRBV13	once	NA	CASSFWGADTEAFF	TGTGCCAGCTCCTTTTGGGGCGCGGACACTGAAGCTTTCTTT
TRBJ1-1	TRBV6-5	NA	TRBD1	CASSPNQGALTEAFF	TGTGCCAGCAGCCCAAATCAGGGGGCGCTGACTGAAGCTTTCTTT
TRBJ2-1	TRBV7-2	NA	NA	CASSVLGGNEQFF	TGTGCCAGCAGCGTTCTGGGGGGCAATGAGCAGTTCTTC
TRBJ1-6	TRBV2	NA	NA	CASSEREGGPVAAGSPLHF	TGTGCCAGCAGCGAAAGGGAGGGCGGCCCGGTGGCCGCAGGTTCACCCCTCCACTTT
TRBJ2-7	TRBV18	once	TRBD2	CASSPTNGLAHEQYF	TGTGCCAGCTCACCAACAAATGGACTAGCCCACGAGCAGTACTTC